This T cell receptor beta chain originates from a study of T cells in Graves' hyperthyroidism and ophthalmopathy. Notes on the study in general: Among clonotypes expanded in thyroid above 0.001, most were also found in blood.

Of note for this clonotype: What it binds is not known.

The CDR3 has 18 residues. The V gene's germline CDR1 is SGDLS and CDR2 YYNGEE. V lost 0 bases to trimming and J lost 1 base, with 19 bases between them. RNA transcripts were the template for amplifying TCR beta CDR3 regions. The HTBI primer set was used in a first-round RT-PCR of the TCR CDR3. TCRdb called the multiplex PCR reads again in MiXCR, with one record for every CDR3 protein. Among 600,000 or so distinct CDR3 sequences, about 45% were seen once, and the ten largest hold 8.2%. No progression to ophthalmopathy during 18 months of follow-up defined stable disease. The chain has TRBV9 and TRBJ1-1, with D unresolved. The sequence was collected from a woman aged 18-35 years with Graves' hyperthyroidism. Material for sequencing was peripheral blood or thyroid tissue (not recorded which). CDR3 bases: TGTGCCAGCAGCGTAGATGGGCAGGCCGGAATCCCGAACACTGAAGCTTTCTTT. Its protein is CASSVDGQAGIPNTEAFF.